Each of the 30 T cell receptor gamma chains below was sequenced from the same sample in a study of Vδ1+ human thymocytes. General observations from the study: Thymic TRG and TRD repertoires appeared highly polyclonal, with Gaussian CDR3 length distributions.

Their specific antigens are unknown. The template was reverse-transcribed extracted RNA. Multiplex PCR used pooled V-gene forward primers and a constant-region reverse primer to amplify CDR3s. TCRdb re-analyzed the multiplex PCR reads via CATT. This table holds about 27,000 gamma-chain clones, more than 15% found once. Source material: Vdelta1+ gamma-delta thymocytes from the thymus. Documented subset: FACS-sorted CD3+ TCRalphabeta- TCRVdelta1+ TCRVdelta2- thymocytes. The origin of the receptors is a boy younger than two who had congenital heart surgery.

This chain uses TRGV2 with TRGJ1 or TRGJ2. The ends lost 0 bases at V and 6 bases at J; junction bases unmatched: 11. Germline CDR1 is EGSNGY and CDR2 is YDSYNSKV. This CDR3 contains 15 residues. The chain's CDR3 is CATWDGRLIGYKKLF. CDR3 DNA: TGTGCCACCTGGGACGGGCGGTTGATAGGTTATAAGAAACTCTTT.

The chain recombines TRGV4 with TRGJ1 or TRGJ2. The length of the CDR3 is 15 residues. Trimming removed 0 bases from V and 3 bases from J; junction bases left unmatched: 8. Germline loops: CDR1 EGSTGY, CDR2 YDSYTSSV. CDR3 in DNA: TGTGCCACCTGGGATGGGCGGAAATTTTATTATAAGAAACTCTTT. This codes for CATWDGRKFYYKKLF.

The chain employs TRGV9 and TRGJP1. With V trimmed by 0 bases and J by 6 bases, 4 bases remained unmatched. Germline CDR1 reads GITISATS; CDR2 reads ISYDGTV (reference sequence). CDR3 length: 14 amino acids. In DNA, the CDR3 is TGTGCCTTGTGGGAGGTGGGCCCTGGTTGGTTCAAGATATTT. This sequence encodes CALWEVGPGWFKIF.

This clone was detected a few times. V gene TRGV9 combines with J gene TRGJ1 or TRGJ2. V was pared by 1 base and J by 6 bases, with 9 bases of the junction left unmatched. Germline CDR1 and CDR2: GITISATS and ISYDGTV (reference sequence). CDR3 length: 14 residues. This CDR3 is CALWEVGVSYKKLF. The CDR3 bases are TGTGCCTTGTGGGAGGTCGGTGTTTCTTATAAGAAACTCTTT.

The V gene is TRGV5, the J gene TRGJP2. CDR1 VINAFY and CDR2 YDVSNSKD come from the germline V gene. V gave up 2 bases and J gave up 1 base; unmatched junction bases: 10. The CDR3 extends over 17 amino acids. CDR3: CATWDTPGGSSDWIKTF. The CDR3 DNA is TGTGCCACCTGGGACACCCCCGGGGGTAGTAGTGATTGGATCAAGACGTTT.

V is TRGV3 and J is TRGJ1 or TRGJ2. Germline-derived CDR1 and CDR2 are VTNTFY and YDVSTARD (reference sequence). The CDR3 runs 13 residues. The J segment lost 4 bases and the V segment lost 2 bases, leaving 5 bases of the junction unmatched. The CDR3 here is CATWDKFYYKKLF. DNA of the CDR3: TGTGCCACCTGGGACAAGTTCTATTATAAGAAACTCTTT.

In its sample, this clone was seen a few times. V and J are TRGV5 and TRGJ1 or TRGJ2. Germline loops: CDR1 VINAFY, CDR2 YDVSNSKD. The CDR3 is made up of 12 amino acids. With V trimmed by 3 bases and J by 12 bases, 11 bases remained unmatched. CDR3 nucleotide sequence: TGTGCCACCTGGGACTATTTTCGGGGGAAACTCTTT. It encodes CATWDYFRGKLF.

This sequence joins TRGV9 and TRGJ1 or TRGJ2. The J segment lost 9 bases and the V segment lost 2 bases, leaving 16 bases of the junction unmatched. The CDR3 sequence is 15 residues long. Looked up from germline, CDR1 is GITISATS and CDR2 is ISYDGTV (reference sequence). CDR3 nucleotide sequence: TGTGCCTTGTGGGAGGCCCGCCTAAATATTTGTAAGAAACTCTTT. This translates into CALWEARLNICKKLF.

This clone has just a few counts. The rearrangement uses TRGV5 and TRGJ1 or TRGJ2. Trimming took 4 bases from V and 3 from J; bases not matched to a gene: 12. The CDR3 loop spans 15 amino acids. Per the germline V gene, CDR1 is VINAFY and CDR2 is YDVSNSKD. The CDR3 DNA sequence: TGTGCCACCTGGGAAAAGGCCTCCTTTTATTATAAGAAACTCTTT. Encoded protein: CATWEKASFYYKKLF.

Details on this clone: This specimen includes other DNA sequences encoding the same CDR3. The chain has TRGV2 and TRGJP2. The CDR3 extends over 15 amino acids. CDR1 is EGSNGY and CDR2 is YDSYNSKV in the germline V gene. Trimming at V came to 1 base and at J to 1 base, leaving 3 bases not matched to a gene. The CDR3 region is CATWDGSSSDWIKTF. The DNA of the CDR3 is TGTGCCACCTGGGACGGAAGTAGTAGTGATTGGATCAAGACGTTT.

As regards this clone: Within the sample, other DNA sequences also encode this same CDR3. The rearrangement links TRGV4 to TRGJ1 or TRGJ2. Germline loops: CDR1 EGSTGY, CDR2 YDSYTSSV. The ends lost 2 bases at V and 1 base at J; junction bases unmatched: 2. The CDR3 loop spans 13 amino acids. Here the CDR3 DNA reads TGTGCCACCTGGGATGATAATTATTATAAGAAACTCTTT. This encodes CATWDDNYYKKLF.

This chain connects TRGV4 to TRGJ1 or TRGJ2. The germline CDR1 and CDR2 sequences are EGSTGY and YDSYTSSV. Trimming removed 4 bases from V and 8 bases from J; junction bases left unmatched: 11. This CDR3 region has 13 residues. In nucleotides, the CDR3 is TGTGCCACCTGGGACGGGCGAATGGATAAGAAACTCTTT. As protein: CATWDGRMDKKLF.

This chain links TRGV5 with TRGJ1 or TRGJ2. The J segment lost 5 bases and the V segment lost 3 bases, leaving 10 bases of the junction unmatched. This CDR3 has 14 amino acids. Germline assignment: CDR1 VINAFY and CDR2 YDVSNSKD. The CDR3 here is CATWDVSSNYKKLF. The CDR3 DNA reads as TGTGCCACCTGGGACGTTTCTTCGAATTATAAGAAACTCTTT.

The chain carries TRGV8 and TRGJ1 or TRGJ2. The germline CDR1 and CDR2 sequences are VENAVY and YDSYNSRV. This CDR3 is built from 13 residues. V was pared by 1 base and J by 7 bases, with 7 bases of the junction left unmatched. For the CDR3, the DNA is TGTGCCACCTGGGATAGATCTTGGTATAAGAAACTCTTT. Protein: CATWDRSWYKKLF.

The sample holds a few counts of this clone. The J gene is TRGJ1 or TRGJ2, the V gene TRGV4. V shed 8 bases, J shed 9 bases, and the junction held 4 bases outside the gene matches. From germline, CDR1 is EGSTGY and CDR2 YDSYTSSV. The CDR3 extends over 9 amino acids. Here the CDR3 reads CATSGKKLF. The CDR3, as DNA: TGTGCCACCTCGGGTAAGAAACTCTTT.

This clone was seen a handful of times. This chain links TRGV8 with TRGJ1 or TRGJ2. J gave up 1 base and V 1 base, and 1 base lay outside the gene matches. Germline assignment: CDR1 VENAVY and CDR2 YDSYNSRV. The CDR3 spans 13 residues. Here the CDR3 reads CATWDSNYYKKLF. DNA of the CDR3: TGTGCCACCTGGGATAGTAATTATTATAAGAAACTCTTT.

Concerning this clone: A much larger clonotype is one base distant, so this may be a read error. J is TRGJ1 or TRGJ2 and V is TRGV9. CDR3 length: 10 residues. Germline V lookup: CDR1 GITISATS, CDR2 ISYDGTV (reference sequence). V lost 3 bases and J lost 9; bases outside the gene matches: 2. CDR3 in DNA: TGTGCCTTGTGGGAGCGTAAGAAACTCTTT. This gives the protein CALWERKKLF.

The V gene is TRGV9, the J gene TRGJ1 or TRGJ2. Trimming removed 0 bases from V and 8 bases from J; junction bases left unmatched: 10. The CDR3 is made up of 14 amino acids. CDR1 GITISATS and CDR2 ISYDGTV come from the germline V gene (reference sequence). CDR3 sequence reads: CALWEVHFHHKKLF. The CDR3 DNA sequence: TGTGCCTTGTGGGAGGTGCACTTCCATCATAAGAAACTCTTT.

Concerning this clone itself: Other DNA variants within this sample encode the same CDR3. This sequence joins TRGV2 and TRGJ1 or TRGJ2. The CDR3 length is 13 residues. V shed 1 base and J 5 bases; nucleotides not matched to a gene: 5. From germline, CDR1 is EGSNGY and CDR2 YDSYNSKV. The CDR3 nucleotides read TGTGCCACCTGGGACGGACCGAATTATAAGAAACTCTTT. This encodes CATWDGPNYKKLF.

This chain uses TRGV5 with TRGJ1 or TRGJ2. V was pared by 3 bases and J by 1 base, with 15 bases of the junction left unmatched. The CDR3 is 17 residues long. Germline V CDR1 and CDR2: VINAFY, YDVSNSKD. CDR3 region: CATWDSLCAFNYYKKLF. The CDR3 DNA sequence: TGTGCCACCTGGGACTCCCTTTGCGCGTTTAATTATTATAAGAAACTCTTT.

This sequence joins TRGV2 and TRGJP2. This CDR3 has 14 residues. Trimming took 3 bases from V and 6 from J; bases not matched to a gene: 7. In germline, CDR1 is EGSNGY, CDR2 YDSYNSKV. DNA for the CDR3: TGTGCCACCTGGGACCGCACTGGTGATTGGATCAAGACGTTT. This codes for CATWDRTGDWIKTF.

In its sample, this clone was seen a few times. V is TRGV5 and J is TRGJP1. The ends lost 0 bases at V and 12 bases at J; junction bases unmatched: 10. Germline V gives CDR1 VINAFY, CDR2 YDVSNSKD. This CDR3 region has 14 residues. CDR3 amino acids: CATWDRLLDRFKIF. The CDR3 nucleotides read TGTGCCACCTGGGACAGGCTTCTGGACCGGTTCAAGATATTT.

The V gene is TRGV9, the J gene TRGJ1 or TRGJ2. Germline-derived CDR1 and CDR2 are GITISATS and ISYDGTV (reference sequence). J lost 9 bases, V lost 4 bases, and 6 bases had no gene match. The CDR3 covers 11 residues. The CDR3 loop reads CALWESLKKLF. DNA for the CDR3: TGTGCCTTGTGGGAATCTCTTAAGAAACTCTTT.

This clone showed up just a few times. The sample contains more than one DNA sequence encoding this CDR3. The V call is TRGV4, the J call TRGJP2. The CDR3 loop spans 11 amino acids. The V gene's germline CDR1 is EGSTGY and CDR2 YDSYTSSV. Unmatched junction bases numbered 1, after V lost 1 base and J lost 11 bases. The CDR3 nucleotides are TGTGCCACCTGGGATGGCTGGATCAAGACGTTT. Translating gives CATWDGWIKTF.

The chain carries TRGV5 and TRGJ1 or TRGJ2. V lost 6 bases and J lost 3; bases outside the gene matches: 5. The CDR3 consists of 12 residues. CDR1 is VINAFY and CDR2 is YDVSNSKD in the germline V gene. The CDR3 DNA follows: TGTGCCACCTGGCCATCTTATTATAAGAAACTCTTT. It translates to CATWPSYYKKLF.

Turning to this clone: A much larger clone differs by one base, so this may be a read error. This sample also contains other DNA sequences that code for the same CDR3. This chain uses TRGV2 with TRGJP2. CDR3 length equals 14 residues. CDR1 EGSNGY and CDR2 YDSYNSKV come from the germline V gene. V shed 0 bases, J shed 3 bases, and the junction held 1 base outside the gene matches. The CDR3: CATWDGRSDWIKTF. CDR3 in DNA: TGTGCCACCTGGGACGGGCGTAGTGATTGGATCAAGACGTTT.

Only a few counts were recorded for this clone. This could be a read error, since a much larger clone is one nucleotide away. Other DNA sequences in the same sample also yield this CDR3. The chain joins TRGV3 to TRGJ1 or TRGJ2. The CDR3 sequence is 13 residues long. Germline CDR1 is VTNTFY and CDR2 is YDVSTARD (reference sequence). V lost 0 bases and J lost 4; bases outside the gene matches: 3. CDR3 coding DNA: TGTGCCACCTGGGACAGGGGATATTATAAGAAACTCTTT. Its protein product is CATWDRGYYKKLF.

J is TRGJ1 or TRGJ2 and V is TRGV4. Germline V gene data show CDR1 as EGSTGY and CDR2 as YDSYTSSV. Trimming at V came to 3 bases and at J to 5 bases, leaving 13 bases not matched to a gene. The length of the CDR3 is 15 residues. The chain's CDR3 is CATWDTIIFDYKKLF. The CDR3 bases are TGTGCCACCTGGGATACCATTATTTTTGATTATAAGAAACTCTTT.

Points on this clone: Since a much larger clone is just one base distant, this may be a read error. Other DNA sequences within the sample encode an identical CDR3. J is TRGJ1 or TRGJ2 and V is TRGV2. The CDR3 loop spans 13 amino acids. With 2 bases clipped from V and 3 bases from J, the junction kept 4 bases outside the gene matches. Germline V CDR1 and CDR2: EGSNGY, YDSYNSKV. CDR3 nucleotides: TGTGCCACCTGGGACGCGAGTTATTATAAGAAACTCTTT. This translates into CATWDASYYKKLF.

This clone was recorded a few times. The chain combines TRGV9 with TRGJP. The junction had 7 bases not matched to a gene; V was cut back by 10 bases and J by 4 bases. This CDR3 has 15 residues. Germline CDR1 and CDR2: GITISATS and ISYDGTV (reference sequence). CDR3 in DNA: TGTGCCTTCCCGAATCAAGAGTTGGGCAAAAAAATCAAGGTATTT. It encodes CAFPNQELGKKIKVF.